This entry is about one TCR beta chain. As yet, its antigen is unknown. It may be a read error: a sequence one base away is much more abundant. The time point is: pre-sensitization, week 0. Specified treatment: therapeutic diphenylcyclopropenone sensitization with weekly scalp DPC. Total RNA extraction was carried out from unfractionated whole blood. These data belong to a study of human T cells and chemical hapten exposure. Study as a whole: Diphenylcyclopropenone was applied weekly to patients' scalps across the roughly 23-week study. Among samples, TCR yields varied mainly because of small differences in pooled library volume. Regarding the study as a whole: DPC sensitization left the count of TCRs above 1 in 1000 unchanged.

Germline lookup yields CDR1 KGHDR and CDR2 SFDVKD. This CDR3 is 16 amino acids long. TCRdb re-analysed the RACE reads in MiXCR, keeping a single row per CDR3 protein. The sample lists over 50,000 distinct CDR3 sequences; 8.5% to 10% were seen once. The origin of this receptor is a woman in her twenties or thirties with alopecia areata. Some clones in this sample may be carry-over from other donors' samples. The chain has TRBV24-1 and TRBJ2-1; a weak D match, TRBD1 (7 bases). The sequencing here drew on whole blood, taken in connection with sensitization to the hapten diphenylcyclopropenone (DPC). The CDR3 here is CATSDGGTVGHNVQFF. The CDR3 DNA sequence: TGTGCCACCAGTGATGGGGGGACAGTGGGGCACAATGTGCAGTTCTTC.